This T cell receptor (beta chain) was recorded in a study of blood T cell repertoires in COVID-19. Background on the study: The United States, Italy and Spain provided the acute and convalescent COVID-19 samples.

The CDR3 contains 16 residues. Germline values: CDR1 KGHSH, CDR2 LQKENI. V lost 6 bases to trimming and J lost 7 bases; unmatched junction nucleotides: 11. In the source study's methods: Estimated nucleated cell counts came from reference gene primer amplification. Profiling relied on immunoSEQ multiplex PCR, and the TCRdb table lists in-frame clones only, not all of them. V, J and clone size derive from that table, while D and trimming were established from the DNA sequence. This sample has 180,000 or so clones, with about 80% found just once. Sample: peripheral blood. The rearrangement joins TRBV18 to TRBJ1-4; 10 nucleotides match TRBD1. The source is a human donor with acute or convalescent COVID-19. The donor label of this sample is uncertain. The CDR3 DNA reads as TGTGCCAGCTCCCAAACGCCGACAGGGGGCGGTGAAAAACTGTTTTTT. Protein: CASSQTPTGGGEKLFF.